The clone carrying this T cell receptor (beta chain) was counted between two and nine times. Antigen specificity is unknown. Then a second PCR, running about 6 to 11 cycles, was carried out with a sample-barcoded 5' primer and a J-beta primer mix. MiXCR, applied by TCRdb to the 5' RACE reads, yields one record per CDR3 protein. The sample includes some 1.5 million distinct CDR3 sequences, about 30% seen only once; the top ten take over 7%. Per the germline V gene, CDR1 is SGDLS and CDR2 is YYNGEE. CDR3 length equals 20 residues. V shed 4 bases, J shed 2 bases, and the junction held 22 bases outside the gene matches. This sample stems from a study of blood T cells in healthy people across ages. Study conclusions and caveats: Expanded clonotype changes were possibly confounded by unknown donor CMV status.

The gene calls are TRBV9 and TRBJ2-3; 7 nucleotides agree with TRBD2. The sequence came from a woman aged 30 to 39 in good health. The sequenced material came from blood. The CDR3 spells CASSPNAIRSSSGSTDTQYF. The CDR3 region has the DNA TGTGCCAGCAGCCCAAACGCAATCCGAAGCTCTAGCGGATCCACAGATACGCAGTATTTT.